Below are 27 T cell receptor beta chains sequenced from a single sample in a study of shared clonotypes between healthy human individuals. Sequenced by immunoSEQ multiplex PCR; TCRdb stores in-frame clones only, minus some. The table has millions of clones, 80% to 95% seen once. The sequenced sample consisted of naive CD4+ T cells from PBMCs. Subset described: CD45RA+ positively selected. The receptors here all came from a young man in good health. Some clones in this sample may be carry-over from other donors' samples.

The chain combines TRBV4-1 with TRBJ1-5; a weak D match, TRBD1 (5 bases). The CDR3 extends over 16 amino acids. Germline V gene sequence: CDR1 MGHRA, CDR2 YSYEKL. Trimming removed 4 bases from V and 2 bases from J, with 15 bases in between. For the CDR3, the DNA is TGCGCCAGCAGCCCCTGGGGGATCAGCGGCAATCAGCCCCAGCATTTT. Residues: CASSPWGISGNQPQHF.

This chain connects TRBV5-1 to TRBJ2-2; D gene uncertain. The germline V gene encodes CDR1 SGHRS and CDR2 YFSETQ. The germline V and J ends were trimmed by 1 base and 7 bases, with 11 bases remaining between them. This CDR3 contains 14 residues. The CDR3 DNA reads TGCGCCAGCAGCTTGATGTCCTTGGGCGGGGAGCTGTTTTTT. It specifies CASSLMSLGGELFF.

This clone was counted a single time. This CDR3 reads CAQKTGSGNTIYF. CDR3 nucleotide sequence: TGTGCTCAAAAGACAGGGTCTGGAAACACCATATATTTT. The chain has TRBV30 and TRBJ1-3; 7 bases map to TRBD1. CDR1 GTSNPN and CDR2 SVGIG come from the germline V gene (reference sequence). This CDR3 spans 13 amino acids.

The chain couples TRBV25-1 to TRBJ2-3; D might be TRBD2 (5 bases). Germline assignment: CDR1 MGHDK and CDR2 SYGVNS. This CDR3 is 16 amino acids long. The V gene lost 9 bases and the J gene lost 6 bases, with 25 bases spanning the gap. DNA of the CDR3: TGTGCCAGTCATGCGGAGGAGCAGTCTCTTAAGGATACGCAGTATTTT. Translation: CASHAEEQSLKDTQYF.

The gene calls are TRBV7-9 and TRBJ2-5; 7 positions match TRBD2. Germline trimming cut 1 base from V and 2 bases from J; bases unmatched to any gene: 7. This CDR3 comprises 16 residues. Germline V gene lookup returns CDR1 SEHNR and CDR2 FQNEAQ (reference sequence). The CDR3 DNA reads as TGTGCCAGCAGCTTAGGTAGCGGACTAGGGCAAGAGACCCAGTACTTC. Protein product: CASSLGSGLGQETQYF.

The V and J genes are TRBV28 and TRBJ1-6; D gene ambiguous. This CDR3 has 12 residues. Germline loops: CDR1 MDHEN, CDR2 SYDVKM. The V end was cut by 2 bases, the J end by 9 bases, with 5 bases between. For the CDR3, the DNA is TGTGCCAGCAGTTTAAGGGCTTCACCCCTCCACTTT. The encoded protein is CASSLRASPLHF.

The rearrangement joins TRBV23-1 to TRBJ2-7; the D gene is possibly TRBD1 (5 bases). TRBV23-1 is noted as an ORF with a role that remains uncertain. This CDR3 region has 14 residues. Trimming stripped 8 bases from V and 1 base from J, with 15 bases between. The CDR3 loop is CASAPDTCSYEQYF. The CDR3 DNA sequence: TGCGCCAGCGCCCCGGACACTTGTTCCTACGAGCAGTACTTC.

CDR3 nucleotide sequence: TGTGCCAGCACCCCGGAGGTGGGGCTAGCGGGAGGGATGGCCAAAAACATTCAGTACTTC. It encodes CASTPEVGLAGGMAKNIQYF. This chain joins TRBV7-3 and TRBJ2-4, with 12 bases identical to TRBD2. This CDR3 has 20 residues. Germline V CDR1 and CDR2: SGHTA, FQGTGA. V was clipped by 7 bases and J by 1 base; unmatched bases: 17.

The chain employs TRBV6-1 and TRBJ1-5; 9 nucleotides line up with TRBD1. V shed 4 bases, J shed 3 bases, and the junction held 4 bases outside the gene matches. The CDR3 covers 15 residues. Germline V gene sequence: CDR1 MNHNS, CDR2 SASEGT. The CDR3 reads CASSVRTGDNQPQHF. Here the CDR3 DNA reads TGTGCCAGCAGTGTCCGGACAGGGGACAATCAGCCCCAGCATTTT.

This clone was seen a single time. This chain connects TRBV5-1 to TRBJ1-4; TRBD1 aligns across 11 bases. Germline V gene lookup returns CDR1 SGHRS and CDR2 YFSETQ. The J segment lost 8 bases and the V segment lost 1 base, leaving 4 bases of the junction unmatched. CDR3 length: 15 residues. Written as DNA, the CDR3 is TGCGCCAGCAGCTTGTACCGGGACAGGGGGGAAAAACTGTTTTTT. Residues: CASSLYRDRGEKLFF.

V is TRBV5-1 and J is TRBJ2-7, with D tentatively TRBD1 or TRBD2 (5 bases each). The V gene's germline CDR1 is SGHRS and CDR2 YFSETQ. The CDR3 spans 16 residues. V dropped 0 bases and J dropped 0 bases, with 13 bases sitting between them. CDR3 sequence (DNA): TGCGCCAGCAGCTTGGCCACAAGCGGACACTCCTACGAGCAGTACTTC. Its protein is CASSLATSGHSYEQYF.

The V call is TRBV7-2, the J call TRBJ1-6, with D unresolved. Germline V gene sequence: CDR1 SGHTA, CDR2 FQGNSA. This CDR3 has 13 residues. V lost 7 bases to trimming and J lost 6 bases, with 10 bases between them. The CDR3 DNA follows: TGTGCCAGCAACCCCGCGGGTAATTCACCCCTCCACTTT. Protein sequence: CASNPAGNSPLHF.

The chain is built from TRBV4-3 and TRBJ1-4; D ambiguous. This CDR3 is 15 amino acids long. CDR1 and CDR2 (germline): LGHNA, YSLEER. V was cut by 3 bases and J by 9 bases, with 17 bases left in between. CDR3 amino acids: CASSQYTAEGKKLFF. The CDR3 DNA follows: TGCGCCAGCAGCCAGTATACCGCGGAGGGAAAAAAACTGTTTTTT.

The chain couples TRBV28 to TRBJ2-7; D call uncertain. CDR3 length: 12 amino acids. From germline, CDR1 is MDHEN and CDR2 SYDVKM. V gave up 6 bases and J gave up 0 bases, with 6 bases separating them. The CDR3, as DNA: TGTGCCAGCAGGTCCTTCTCCTACGAGCAGTACTTC. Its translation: CASRSFSYEQYF.

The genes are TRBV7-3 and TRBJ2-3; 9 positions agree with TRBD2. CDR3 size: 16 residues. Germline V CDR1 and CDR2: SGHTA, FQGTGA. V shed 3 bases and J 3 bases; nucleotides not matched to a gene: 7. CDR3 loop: CASSFTGTSFTDTQYF. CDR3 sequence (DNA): TGTGCCAGCAGCTTTACTGGGACTAGCTTTACAGATACGCAGTATTTT.

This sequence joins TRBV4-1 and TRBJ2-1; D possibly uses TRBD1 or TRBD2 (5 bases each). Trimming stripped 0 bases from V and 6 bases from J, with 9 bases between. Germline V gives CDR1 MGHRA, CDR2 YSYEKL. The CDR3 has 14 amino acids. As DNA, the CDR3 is TGCGCCAGCAGCCAAGACCCAGGGAGCAATGAGCAGTTCTTC. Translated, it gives CASSQDPGSNEQFF.

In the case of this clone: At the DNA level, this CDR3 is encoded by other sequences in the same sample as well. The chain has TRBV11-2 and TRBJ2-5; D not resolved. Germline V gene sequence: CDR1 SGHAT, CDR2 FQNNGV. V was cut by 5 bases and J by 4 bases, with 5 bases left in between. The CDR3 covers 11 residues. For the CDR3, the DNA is TGTGCCAGCAGCCCATCAGAGACCCAGTACTTC. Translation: CASSPSETQYF.

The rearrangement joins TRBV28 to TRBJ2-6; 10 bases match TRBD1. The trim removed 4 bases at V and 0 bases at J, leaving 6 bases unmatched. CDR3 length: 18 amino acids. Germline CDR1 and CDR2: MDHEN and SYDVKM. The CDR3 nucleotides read TGTGCCAGCAGTTACCAGACAGGGGGCGCCTCTGGGGCCAACGTCCTGACTTTC. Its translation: CASSYQTGGASGANVLTF.

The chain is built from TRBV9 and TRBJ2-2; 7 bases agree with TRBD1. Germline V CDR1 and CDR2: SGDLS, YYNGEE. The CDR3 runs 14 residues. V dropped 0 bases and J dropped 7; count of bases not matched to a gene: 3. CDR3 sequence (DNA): TGTGCCAGCAGCGTAGTCAGGGGGTTCGGGGAGCTGTTTTTT. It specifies CASSVVRGFGELFF.

The CDR3, as DNA: TGCGCCAGCAGCGTCCAAGCGGGAGGAGGGAACGAGCAGTACTTC. This translates into CASSVQAGGGNEQYF. The chain is built from TRBV5-1 and TRBJ2-7; 9 nucleotides align to TRBD2. Unmatched junction bases numbered 10, after V lost 4 bases and J lost 5 bases. CDR1 SGHRS and CDR2 YFSETQ come from the germline V gene. The CDR3 totals 15 residues.

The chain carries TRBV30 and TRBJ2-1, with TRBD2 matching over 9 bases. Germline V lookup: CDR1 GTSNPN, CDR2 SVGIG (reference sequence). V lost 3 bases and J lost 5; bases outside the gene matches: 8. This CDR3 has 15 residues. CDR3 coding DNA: TGTGCCTGGAGCGTTGATCTAGCGGGGAACAATGAGCAGTTCTTC. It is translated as CAWSVDLAGNNEQFF.

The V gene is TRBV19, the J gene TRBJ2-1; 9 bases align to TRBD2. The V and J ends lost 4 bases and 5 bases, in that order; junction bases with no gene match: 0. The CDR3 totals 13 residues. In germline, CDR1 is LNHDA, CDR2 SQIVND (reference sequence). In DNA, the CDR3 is TGTGCCAGTAGTACTAGCGGGAACAATGAGCAGTTCTTC. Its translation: CASSTSGNNEQFF.

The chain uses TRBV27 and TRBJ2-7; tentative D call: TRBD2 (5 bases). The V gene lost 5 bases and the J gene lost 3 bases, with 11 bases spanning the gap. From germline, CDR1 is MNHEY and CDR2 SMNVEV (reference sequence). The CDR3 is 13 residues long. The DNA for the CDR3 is TGTGCCAGCAGTCCCCGAGCGGACTACGAGCAGTACTTC. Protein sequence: CASSPRADYEQYF.

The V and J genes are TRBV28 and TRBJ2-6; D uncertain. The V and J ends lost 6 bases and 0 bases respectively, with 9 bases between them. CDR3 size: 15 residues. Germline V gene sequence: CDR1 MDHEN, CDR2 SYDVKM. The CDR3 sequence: CASSRDPSGANVLTF. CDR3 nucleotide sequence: TGTGCCAGCAGCCGAGACCCCTCTGGGGCCAACGTCCTGACTTTC.

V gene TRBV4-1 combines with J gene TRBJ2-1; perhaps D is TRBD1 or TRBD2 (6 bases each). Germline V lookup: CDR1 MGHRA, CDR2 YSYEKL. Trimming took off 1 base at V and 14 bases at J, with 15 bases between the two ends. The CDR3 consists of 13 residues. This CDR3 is CASSQVGGQVEFF. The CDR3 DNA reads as TGCGCCAGCAGCCAAGTGGGGGGCCAGGTCGAGTTCTTC.

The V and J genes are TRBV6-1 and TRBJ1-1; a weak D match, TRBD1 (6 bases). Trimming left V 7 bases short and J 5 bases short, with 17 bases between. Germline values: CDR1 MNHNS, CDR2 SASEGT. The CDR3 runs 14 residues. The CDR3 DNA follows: TGTGCCAGCACCGTCAGGGGTCAAGGGACTGAAGCTTTCTTT. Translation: CASTVRGQGTEAFF.

CDR3 amino acids: CASSHPRGASGRAANEQFF. CDR3 DNA: TGTGCCAGCAGCCATCCTAGGGGAGCTAGCGGGAGGGCCGCTAATGAGCAGTTCTTC. The chain carries TRBV4-2 and TRBJ2-1, with 12 bases fitting TRBD2. This CDR3 region has 19 residues. Germline CDR1 and CDR2: LGHNA and YNFKEQ. V was pared by 3 bases and J by 7 bases, with 16 bases of the junction left unmatched.